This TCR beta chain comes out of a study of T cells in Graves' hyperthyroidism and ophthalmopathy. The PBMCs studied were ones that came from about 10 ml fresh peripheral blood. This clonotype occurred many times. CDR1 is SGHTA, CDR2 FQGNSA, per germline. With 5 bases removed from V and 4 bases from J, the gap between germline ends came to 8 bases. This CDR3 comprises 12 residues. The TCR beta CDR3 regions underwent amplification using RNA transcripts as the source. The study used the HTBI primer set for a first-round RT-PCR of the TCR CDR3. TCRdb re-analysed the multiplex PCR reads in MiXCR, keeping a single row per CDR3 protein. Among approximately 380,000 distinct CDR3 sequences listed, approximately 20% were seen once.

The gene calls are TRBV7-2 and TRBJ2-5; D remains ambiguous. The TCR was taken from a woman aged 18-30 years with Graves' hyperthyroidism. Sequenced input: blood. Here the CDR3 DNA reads TGTGCCAGCAGCAGTCTAGGAGAGACCCAGTACTTC. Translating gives CASSSLGETQYF.